A selection of T cell receptor beta chains follows, all from one sample in a study of Ad26.COV2.S vaccination and SARS-CoV-2 variants. Sequencing was performed with immunoSEQ multiplex PCR; in TCRdb, only in-frame clones are kept and a portion is missing. The sample contains hundreds of thousands of clones, roughly 94% of which appear only once. The material sequenced was peripheral blood, taken after recovery from COVID-19. Receptors were obtained from a human donor who had recovered from COVID-19. The CDR3 runs from the conserved cysteine through the conserved F or W. The order of the fields is CDR3 protein, CDR3 DNA, clone size, D gene, J gene, V gene. D genes are given only for firm matches. Clone size is shown for a subset of rows, as once, few, many or a class of expanded clone.

CASSVQGQYTGELFF TGTGCCAGCAGTGTACAGGGCCAGTACACCGGGGAGCTGTTTTTT few - TRBJ2-2 TRBV2
CASSLGGINYGYTF TGTGCCAGCAGCTTAGGTGGGATTAACTATGGCTACACCTTC - - TRBJ1-2 TRBV7-2
CASSVGPNTGELFF TGTGCCAGCAGCGTAGGACCGAACACCGGGGAGCTGTTTTTT few - TRBJ2-2 TRBV9
CASSQDGLGGFSYNEQFF TGCGCCAGCAGCCAAGACGGATTAGGAGGGTTCTCCTACAATGAGCAGTTCTTC once - TRBJ2-1 TRBV4-1
CASRGAGQSADTQYF TGTGCCAGCAGGGGCGCGGGACAGTCAGCAGATACGCAGTATTTT - - TRBJ2-3 TRBV11-2
CASGFGTGAFDNYGYTF TGTGCTAGTGGTTTCGGGACAGGGGCCTTCGACAACTATGGCTACACCTTC - TRBD1 TRBJ1-2 TRBV12-5
CASSLGQGGNPYEQYF TGTGCCAGCAGCTTGGGACAGGGAGGTAACCCCTACGAGCAGTACTTC - TRBD1 TRBJ2-7 TRBV11-2
CASSFNVDLNNSPLHF TGTGCCAGCAGTTTCAATGTGGACCTAAATAATTCACCCCTCCACTTT - - TRBJ1-6 TRBV27
CASSQAERGAYEQYF TGCGCCAGCAGCCAAGCAGAGCGGGGGGCCTACGAGCAGTACTTC - TRBD2 TRBJ2-7 TRBV4-1
CASSLKGGYEQYF TGTGCCAGCAGTTTAAAAGGGGGCTACGAGCAGTACTTC - - TRBJ2-7 TRBV27
CASRQQVGSEAFF TGTGCCAGCAGACAACAGGTTGGTAGTGAAGCTTTCTTT - - TRBJ1-1 TRBV2
CASSVSRLSEAFF TGTGCCAGCAGCGTCAGCAGGCTCAGTGAAGCTTTCTTT - - TRBJ1-1 TRBV9
CASSLPTDYGYTF TGTGCCAGCAGTCTGCCGACAGACTATGGCTACACCTTC - - TRBJ1-2 TRBV12-3/TRBV12-4
CASAGRARNTIYF TGTGCCAGTGCGGGCAGGGCTCGAAACACCATATATTTT - - TRBJ1-3 TRBV2
CASSHRRSNQPQHF TGTGCCAGCAGTCACAGACGTTCGAATCAGCCCCAGCATTTT few - TRBJ1-5 TRBV27
CASSSDRGTPYEQYF TGTGCCAGCAGCTCCGACAGGGGGACCCCCTACGAGCAGTACTTC few TRBD1 TRBJ2-7 TRBV5-6
CASSLVGRNNSPLHF TGTGCCAGCAGCCTGGTGGGTCGGAATAATTCACCCCTCCACTTT - - TRBJ1-6 TRBV5-4
CASSYRRSSYNEQFF TGTGCCAGCAGTTACCGACGGAGCTCCTACAATGAGCAGTTCTTC - - TRBJ2-1 TRBV6-5
CASSLSLGTEYGYTF TGTGCCAGCAGTTTGTCCCTGGGGACTGAATATGGCTACACCTTC - - TRBJ1-2 TRBV27
CASSRWYGNTIYF TGTGCCAGCAGCCGCTGGTACGGAAACACCATATATTTT - - TRBJ1-3 TRBV7-2
CATSPRYKEKLFF TGTGCCACCAGCCCGCGTTATAAGGAAAAACTGTTTTTT - - TRBJ1-4 TRBV15
CAISSTGAHEQYF TGTGCCATCAGTTCGACAGGGGCCCACGAGCAGTACTTC - TRBD1 TRBJ2-7 TRBV10-3
CASSWTGGIRDTQYF TGTGCCAGCAGTTGGACAGGGGGAATAAGAGATACGCAGTATTTT - TRBD1 TRBJ2-3 TRBV27
CASSYQGGTEAFF TGTGCCAGCAGTTACCAGGGAGGCACTGAAGCTTTCTTT once - TRBJ1-1 TRBV6-6
CASSELQGYTF TGTGCCAGCAGTGAGCTCCAAGGCTACACCTTC - - TRBJ1-2 TRBV2
CATSGERGQSYEQYF TGTGCCACCAGCGGAGAGAGGGGACAGTCCTACGAGCAGTACTTC - TRBD1 TRBJ2-7 TRBV15
CASSVPWEYQETQYF TGTGCCAGCAGCGTACCCTGGGAATACCAAGAGACCCAGTACTTC - - TRBJ2-5 TRBV11-2
CASSYPGAGFTDTQYF TGTGCCAGCAGTTACCCGGGGGCGGGTTTCACAGATACGCAGTATTTT - - TRBJ2-3 TRBV6-7
CASVFSVRRFSGYTF TGTGCCAGCGTTTTCTCTGTCCGCAGATTTTCGGGCTACACCTTC - - TRBJ1-2 TRBV28
CASSSRTGVNEKLFF TGTGCCAGCAGCTCACGGACAGGGGTGAATGAAAAACTGTTTTTT - TRBD1 TRBJ1-4 TRBV9
CSVEEEGETQYF TGCAGCGTTGAGGAGGAAGGGGAGACCCAGTACTTC - - TRBJ2-5 TRBV29-1
CASSQAPLDREDGYTF TGCGCCAGCAGCCAAGCCCCTCTGGACAGGGAGGACGGCTACACCTTC - TRBD1 TRBJ1-2 TRBV4-1
CASSLPLDTRMEKLFF TGTGCCAGCAGCCTACCCTTGGACACGCGGATGGAAAAACTGTTTTTT - - TRBJ1-4 TRBV7-9
CASSITQGNTGELFF TGTGCCAGTAGTATTACCCAGGGGAACACCGGGGAGCTGTTTTTT - - TRBJ2-2 TRBV19
CASSEDRAGANVLTF TGTGCCAGCAGTGAGGACAGGGCTGGGGCCAACGTCCTGACTTTC - TRBD1 TRBJ2-6 TRBV25-1
CASSLGGRPDQPQHF TGTGCCAGCAGCTTGGGGGGACGCCCAGATCAGCCCCAGCATTTT - - TRBJ1-5 TRBV5-5
CASSLSLDRGIYGYTF TGTGCCAGCAGCTTATCATTGGACAGGGGCATCTATGGCTACACCTTC - TRBD1 TRBJ1-2 TRBV7-2
CASSLTGTANTEAFF TGCGCCAGCAGCTTGACCGGGACAGCTAACACTGAAGCTTTCTTT - TRBD1 TRBJ1-1 TRBV5-1
CASSFLQGNTIYF TGTGCCAGTAGTTTCCTTCAGGGAAACACCATATATTTT - - TRBJ1-3 TRBV19
CASTRDRVNYGYTF TGTGCCAGCACTCGGGACAGGGTAAACTATGGCTACACCTTC - TRBD1 TRBJ1-2 TRBV6-5
CASRMGQGSDTQYF TGTGCCAGCAGAATGGGACAGGGGTCAGATACGCAGTATTTT - TRBD1 TRBJ2-3 TRBV2
CAISRDEETQYF TGTGCCATCAGCCGGGACGAAGAGACCCAGTACTTC - - TRBJ2-5 TRBV10-3
CASSIGQSYEQYF TGTGCCAGCAGCATCGGACAGTCCTACGAGCAGTACTTC - - TRBJ2-7 TRBV9
CASSYTSGGAMSTDTQYF TGCGCCAGCAGCTACACTAGCGGGGGGGCCATGAGCACAGATACGCAGTATTTT - TRBD2 TRBJ2-3 TRBV5-1
CASSPGHQREAFF TGCGCCAGCAGCCCAGGACACCAGCGGGAAGCTTTCTTT - - TRBJ1-1 TRBV5-1
CASSYSTGSLYEQYF TGTGCCAGCAGTTACTCGACCGGCAGTCTCTACGAGCAGTACTTC - - TRBJ2-7 TRBV6-6
CASSYSAGNGYTF TGTGCCAGCAGTTATTCCGCAGGGAACGGCTACACCTTC - - TRBJ1-2 TRBV6-5
CASSYAPVYGYTF TGTGCCAGCAGTTACGCACCTGTTTATGGCTACACCTTC - - TRBJ1-2 TRBV6-2/TRBV6-3
CASSQTGTGSTDTQYF TGCGCCAGCAGCCAGACCGGGACAGGGTCCACAGATACGCAGTATTTT - TRBD1 TRBJ2-3 TRBV5-1
CASVVPKGGGYTF TGTGCTAGTGTTGTCCCCAAAGGGGGAGGCTACACCTTC - - TRBJ1-2 TRBV12-5
CASSLGDRCGYTF TGTGCCAGCAGCCTGGGCGATCGGTGTGGCTACACCTTC few - TRBJ1-2 TRBV9
CSASFRQTEAFF TGCAGTGCTAGTTTCAGGCAGACTGAAGCTTTCTTT - - TRBJ1-1 TRBV20-1
CASSLFIDRFEAFF TGTGCCAGCAGCCTGTTCATAGACAGGTTTGAAGCTTTCTTT - - TRBJ1-1 TRBV5-5
CASSQTGGTKYTGELFF TGTGCCAGCAGCCAAACGGGCGGGACAAAATACACCGGGGAGCTGTTTTTT - - TRBJ2-2 TRBV7-9
CASSYSTGPLGHF TGTGCCAGCAGTTACTCGACGGGTCCTCTCGGTCACTTT once - TRBJ1-4 TRBV6-6
CASSVDYEQYF TGTGCCAGCAGTGTTGACTACGAGCAGTACTTC - - TRBJ2-7 TRBV2
CATITITGNTEAFF TGTGCCACCATCACGATAACAGGGAACACTGAAGCTTTCTTT - - TRBJ1-1 TRBV15